The 4 T cell receptor beta chains reported below all come from one sample, sequenced in a study of a mutant IDH1 vaccine in newly diagnosed glioma. The time point denotes: week 23, last vaccination. Vaccination used 300 ug of mutant IDH1 20-mer peptide per dose, with topical imiquimod. Their antigens are not known. Here immunoSEQ multiplex PCR was the method, and the copy in TCRdb shows in-frame clones only, minus some. Among tens of thousands of clones listed, roughly 80% were seen once. The sample here was PBMCs, taken from a glioma patient whose treatment included an IDH1 peptide vaccine. Every receptor here comes from a man aged 40-49 years with glioma.

The chain employs TRBV6-6 and TRBJ1-1, with D possibly TRBD1 on 5 matching bases. This CDR3 comprises 16 residues. Germline assignment: CDR1 MNHNY and CDR2 SVGAGI (reference sequence). V lost 7 bases and J 4 bases, leaving 22 bases between the germline ends. The CDR3, as DNA: TGTGCCAGCACGGGTGAGCAGGGAGCTTTTGGCACTGAAGCTTTCTTT. It yields the protein CASTGEQGAFGTEAFF.

With respect to this clone: The sample holds other DNA sequences that translate to the same CDR3. The V gene is TRBV18, the J gene TRBJ2-3, with unresolved D. V was clipped by 6 bases and J by 0 bases, with 4 bases between them. The length of the CDR3 is 12 residues. Germline V gives CDR1 KGHSH, CDR2 LQKENI. CDR3 sequence (DNA): TGTGCCAGCTCCCCTAGCACAGATACGCAGTATTTT. It encodes CASSPSTDTQYF.

The chain combines TRBV6-5 with TRBJ2-7; tentative D call: TRBD1 (7 bases). This CDR3 contains 12 residues. Germline-derived CDR1 and CDR2 are MNHEY and SVGAGI. V was shortened by 5 bases and J by 7 bases, with 12 bases between the two germline ends. CDR3 residues: CASSRQGGEQYF. CDR3 nucleotide sequence: TGTGCCAGCAGTCGTCAGGGGGGTGAGCAGTACTTC.

This clone was recorded once. V and J are TRBV11-3 and TRBJ1-3; a possible D gene is TRBD1 (6 bases). The V gene's germline CDR1 is SGHNT and CDR2 YENEEA. V lost 2 bases and J 0 bases, leaving 11 bases between the germline ends. The CDR3 consists of 16 residues. DNA for the CDR3: TGTGCCAGCAGCTTACCAACAGGGCTCTCTGGAAACACCATATATTTT. Its protein is CASSLPTGLSGNTIYF.